The clone carrying this TCR beta chain was observed a handful of times. Its antigen is as yet unknown. This specimen comes from a study of T-cell reconstitution after alpha-beta-depleted transplantation in children. Study-wide results and caveats: Newly produced T cells mostly provided counts and TCRbeta diversity after one year, as hyperexpanded clones declined. It was reported that alpha-beta T cells came from several hundred expanded graft clones (about two months after transplant). The study traced high day-60 TCRbeta diversity in some patients to surviving recipient T cells and thymic progenitors.

This sample's TCRbeta library carried unique molecular identifier barcodes. Each CDR3 protein is one row after TCRdb ran MiXCR on the PCR reads. The table records hundreds of thousands of distinct CDR3 sequences, around 15% of them present only once. The germline gives CDR1 MGHRA, CDR2 YSYEKL. V was cut by 5 bases and J by 4 bases, with 23 bases left in between. This CDR3 contains 17 residues. The sequence came from a boy under two years old who had a stem cell transplant for Wiskott-Aldrich syndrome, so the T cells may come from the graft donor. The sample consisted of PBMCs, mostly from graft donor cells, taken 360 days after TCRalphabeta/CD19-depleted stem cell transplant. The chain has TRBV4-1 and TRBJ2-5; TRBD2 is a possible D gene (6 bases). This CDR3 reads CASSKNGVADSRETQYF. The CDR3 coding sequence is TGCGCCAGCAGCAAGAATGGGGTAGCGGACTCTAGAGAGACCCAGTACTTC.